This T cell receptor beta chain stems from a study of cytomegalovirus exposure and HLA in healthy donors. With regard to this clone: Its antigen remains unknown.

Profiling relied on immunoSEQ multiplex PCR, and the TCRdb table lists in-frame clones only, not all of them. This table has some 230,000 clones, under 95% appearing once. General observations from the study: The classifier reportedly diagnosed cytomegalovirus status with high specificity and sensitivity.

Trimming took 5 bases from V and 5 from J; bases not matched to a gene: 9. Germline V gene lookup returns CDR1 MNHNY and CDR2 SVGAGI (reference sequence). This CDR3 is built from 15 residues. The donors belonged to the approximately 110-subject validation cohort, separate from the roughly 700-subject first cohort. The clonotype comes from a woman under 30 in good health and CMV-seronegative. Sequencing input: PBMCs. This rearrangement joins TRBV6-6 to TRBJ1-2; TRBD1 matches 9 bases. The CDR3 spells CASSPPDRGHYGYTF. CDR3 nucleotide sequence: TGTGCCAGCAGTCCTCCGGACAGGGGCCATTATGGCTACACCTTC.